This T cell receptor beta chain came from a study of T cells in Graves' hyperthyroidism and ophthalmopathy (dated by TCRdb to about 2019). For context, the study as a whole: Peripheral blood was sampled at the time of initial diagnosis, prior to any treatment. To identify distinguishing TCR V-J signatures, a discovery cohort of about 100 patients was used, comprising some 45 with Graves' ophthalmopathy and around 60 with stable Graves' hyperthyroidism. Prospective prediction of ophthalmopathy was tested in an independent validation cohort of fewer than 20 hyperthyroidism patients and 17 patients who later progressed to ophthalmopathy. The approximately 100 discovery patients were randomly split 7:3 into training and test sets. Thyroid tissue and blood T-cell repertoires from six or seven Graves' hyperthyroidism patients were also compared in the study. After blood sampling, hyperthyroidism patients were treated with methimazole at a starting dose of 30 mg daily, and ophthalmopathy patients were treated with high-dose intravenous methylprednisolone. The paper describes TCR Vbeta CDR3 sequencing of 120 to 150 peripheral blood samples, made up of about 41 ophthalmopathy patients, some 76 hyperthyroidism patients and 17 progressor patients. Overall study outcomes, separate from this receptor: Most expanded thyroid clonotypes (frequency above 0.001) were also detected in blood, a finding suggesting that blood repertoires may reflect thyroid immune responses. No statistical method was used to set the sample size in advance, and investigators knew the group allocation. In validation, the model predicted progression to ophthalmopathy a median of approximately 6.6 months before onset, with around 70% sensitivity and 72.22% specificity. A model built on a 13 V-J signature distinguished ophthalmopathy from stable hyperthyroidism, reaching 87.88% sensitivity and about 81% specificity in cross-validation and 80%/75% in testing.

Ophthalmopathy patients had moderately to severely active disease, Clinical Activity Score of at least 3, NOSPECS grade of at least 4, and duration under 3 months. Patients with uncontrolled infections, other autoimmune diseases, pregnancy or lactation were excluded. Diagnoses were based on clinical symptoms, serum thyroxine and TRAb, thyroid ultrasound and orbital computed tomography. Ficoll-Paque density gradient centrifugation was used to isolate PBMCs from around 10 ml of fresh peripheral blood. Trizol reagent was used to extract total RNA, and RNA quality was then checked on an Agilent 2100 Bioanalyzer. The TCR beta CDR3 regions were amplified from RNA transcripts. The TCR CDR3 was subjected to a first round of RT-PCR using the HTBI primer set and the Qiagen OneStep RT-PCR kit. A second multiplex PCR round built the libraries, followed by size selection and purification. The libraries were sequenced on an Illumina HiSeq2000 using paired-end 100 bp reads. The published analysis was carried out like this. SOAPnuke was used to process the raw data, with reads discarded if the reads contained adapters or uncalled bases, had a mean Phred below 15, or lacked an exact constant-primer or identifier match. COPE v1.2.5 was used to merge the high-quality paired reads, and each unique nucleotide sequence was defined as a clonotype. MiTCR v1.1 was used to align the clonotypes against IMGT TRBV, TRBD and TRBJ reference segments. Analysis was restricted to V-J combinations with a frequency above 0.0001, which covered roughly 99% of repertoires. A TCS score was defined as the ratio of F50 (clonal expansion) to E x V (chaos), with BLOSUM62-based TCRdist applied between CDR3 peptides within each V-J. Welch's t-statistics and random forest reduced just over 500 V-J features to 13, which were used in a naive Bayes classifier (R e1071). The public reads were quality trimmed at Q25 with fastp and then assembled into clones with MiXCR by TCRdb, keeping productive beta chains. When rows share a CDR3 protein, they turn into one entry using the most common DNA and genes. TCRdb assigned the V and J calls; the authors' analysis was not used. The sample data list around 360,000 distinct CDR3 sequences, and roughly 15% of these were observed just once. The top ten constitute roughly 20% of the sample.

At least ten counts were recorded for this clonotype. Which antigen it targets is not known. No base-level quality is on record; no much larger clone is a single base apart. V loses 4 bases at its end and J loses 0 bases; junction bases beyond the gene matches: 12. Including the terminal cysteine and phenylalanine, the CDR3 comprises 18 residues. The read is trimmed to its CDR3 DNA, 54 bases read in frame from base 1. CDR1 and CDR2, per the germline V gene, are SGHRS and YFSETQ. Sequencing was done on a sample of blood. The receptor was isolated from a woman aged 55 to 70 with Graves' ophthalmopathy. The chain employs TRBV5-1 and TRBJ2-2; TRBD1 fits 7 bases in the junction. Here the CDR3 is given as CASSTTHRGPANTGELFF. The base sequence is TGCGCCAGCAGCACCACTCACAGGGGACCCGCGAACACCGGGGAGCTGTTTTTT.